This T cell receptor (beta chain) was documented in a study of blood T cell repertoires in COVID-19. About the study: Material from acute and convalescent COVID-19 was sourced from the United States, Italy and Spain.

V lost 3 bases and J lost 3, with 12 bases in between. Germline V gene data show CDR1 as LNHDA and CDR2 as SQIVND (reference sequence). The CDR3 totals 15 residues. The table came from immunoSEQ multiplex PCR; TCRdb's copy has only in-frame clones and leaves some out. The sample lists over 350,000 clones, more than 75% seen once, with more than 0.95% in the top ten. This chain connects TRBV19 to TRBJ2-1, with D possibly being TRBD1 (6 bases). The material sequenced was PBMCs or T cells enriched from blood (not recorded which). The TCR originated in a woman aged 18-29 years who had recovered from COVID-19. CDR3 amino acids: CASSIQDRIYNEQFF. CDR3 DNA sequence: TGTGCCAGTAGTATTCAGGACAGAATCTACAATGAGCAGTTCTTC.